This T cell receptor (beta chain) was sequenced in a study of OX40 agonist ivuxolimab in advanced cancers. Study as a whole: Patients in the trial were receiving intravenous ivuxolimab every 2 weeks, at doses of 0.01 to 10 mg/kg. Overall study findings and caveats: People who partly responded at 0.1-3.0 mg/kg had some of the least clonal expansion seen. Blood T cells, both CD4+ and CD8+, expanded clonally by week 6 at 0.1 to 3.0 mg/kg.

Clones were sequenced by immunoSEQ multiplex PCR, and TCRdb holds only the in-frame ones, with some missing. Here the sample spans about 73,000 clones, approximately 90% being singletons. For this clone: Its specificity is not known.

Germline V gene lookup returns CDR1 SGHRS and CDR2 YFSETQ. The V segment lost 3 bases and the J segment 2 bases; nucleotides outside the gene matches: 6. The CDR3 covers 15 residues. The rearrangement links TRBV5-1 to TRBJ2-3; 7 bases fit TRBD2. Sequenced material: CD4+ or CD8+ T cells sorted from blood, taken in a trial of the OX40 agonist ivuxolimab. The sequence came from an adult with an advanced solid tumor such as melanoma, head and neck, liver or kidney cancer. Here the CDR3 reads CASSSGGGLTDTQYF. Written as DNA, the CDR3 is TGCGCCAGCAGCTCTGGGGGGGGACTCACAGATACGCAGTATTTT.